This is a list of T cell receptor beta chains from one sample in a study of cytomegalovirus exposure and HLA in healthy donors. Clones were read by immunoSEQ multiplex PCR, and TCRdb kept only the in-frame ones, dropping some. The sample holds about 94,000 clones, approximately 78% seen once. The specimen was PBMCs. These receptors originate from a woman aged 55 to 70 in good health and CMV-seronegative. Each CDR3 is given with its conserved first and last residue. A D gene is named only where the DNA matches it firmly. Expanded clones get a size class; other rows say once, few or many, or leave the size out.

J: TRBJ2-2; size: -; V: TRBV6-6; D: TRBD2; CDR3: CASSPPWGGNTGELFF; DNA: TGTGCCAGCAGTCCCCCTTGGGGGGGGAACACCGGGGAGCTGTTTTTT
J: TRBJ2-5; size: few; V: TRBV30; D: -; CDR3: CAWTEVQETQYF; DNA: TGTGCCTGGACGGAGGTCCAAGAGACCCAGTACTTC
J: TRBJ1-2; size: -; V: TRBV13; D: TRBD1; CDR3: CASSRTGNYGYTF; DNA: TGTGCCAGCAGTCGGACAGGGAACTATGGCTACACCTTC
J: TRBJ2-5; size: -; V: TRBV9; D: -; CDR3: CASSARNSRMIETQYF; DNA: TGTGCCAGCAGCGCCCGAAATTCGCGAATGATAGAGACCCAGTACTTC
J: TRBJ1-5; size: -; V: TRBV28; D: TRBD1; CDR3: CASSLGRQGGDF; DNA: TGTGCCAGCAGTTTAGGTCGACAGGGTGGGGATTTT
J: TRBJ2-2; size: -; V: TRBV15; D: -; CDR3: CATSSRGGYGELFF; DNA: TGTGCCACCAGCAGTAGAGGAGGGTACGGGGAGCTGTTTTTT
J: TRBJ1-2; size: -; V: TRBV10-2; D: TRBD1; CDR3: CASREEQGVNYGYTF; DNA: TGCGCCAGCAGGGAAGAACAGGGGGTGAACTATGGCTACACCTTC
J: TRBJ2-5; size: -; V: TRBV5-1; D: -; CDR3: CASSLDGRGTETQYF; DNA: TGCGCCAGCAGCTTGGATGGCAGGGGAACAGAGACCCAGTACTTC
J: TRBJ2-3; size: once; V: TRBV5-4; D: TRBD2; CDR3: CASSLGLAGGPDTQYF; DNA: TGTGCCAGCAGCTTGGGGCTAGCGGGGGGGCCAGATACGCAGTATTTT
J: TRBJ1-1; size: -; V: TRBV19; D: -; CDR3: CASLPELAGTEAFF; DNA: TGTGCCAGCCTGCCGGAGCTTGCGGGCACTGAAGCTTTCTTT
J: TRBJ1-5; size: once; V: TRBV5-1; D: -; CDR3: CASSKEVDGPQHF; DNA: TGCGCCAGCAGCAAGGAGGTCGACGGGCCCCAGCATTTT
J: TRBJ1-2; size: few; V: TRBV28; D: TRBD1; CDR3: CASSLGGQGGPYTF; DNA: TGTGCCAGCAGTTTAGGGGGACAGGGCGGTCCCTACACCTTC
J: TRBJ1-5; size: -; V: TRBV19; D: -; CDR3: CASSQDNPAQPQHF; DNA: TGTGCCAGTAGCCAAGACAATCCGGCTCAGCCCCAGCATTTT
J: TRBJ1-2; size: few; V: TRBV5-1; D: -; CDR3: CASSLRGTDYGYTF; DNA: TGCGCCAGCAGCTTGCGGGGTACGGACTATGGCTACACCTTC
J: TRBJ1-5; size: -; V: TRBV6-1; D: -; CDR3: CASSDRLGGRGLGQPQHF; DNA: TGTGCCAGCAGTGATCGCCTGGGGGGTAGGGGTTTAGGTCAGCCCCAGCATTTT
J: TRBJ2-1; size: -; V: TRBV27; D: TRBD2; CDR3: CASSLLLAGNEQFF; DNA: TGTGCCAGCAGTTTACTACTAGCGGGGAATGAGCAGTTCTTC
J: TRBJ2-1; size: -; V: TRBV7-9; D: TRBD2; CDR3: CASSPVAGALNEQFF; DNA: TGTGCCAGCAGCCCAGTAGCGGGAGCCTTGAATGAGCAGTTCTTC
J: TRBJ2-2; size: -; V: TRBV6-6; D: -; CDR3: CASSERRLGTGELFF; DNA: TGTGCCAGCAGTGAGCGTCGACTTGGAACCGGGGAGCTGTTTTTT
J: TRBJ1-3; size: -; V: TRBV7-9; D: TRBD1; CDR3: CASSLASTGSGNTIYF; DNA: TGTGCCAGCAGCTTAGCGTCGACAGGGTCTGGAAACACCATATATTTT
J: TRBJ2-2; size: few; V: TRBV9; D: -; CDR3: CASSSSPGELFF; DNA: TGTGCCAGCAGCTCATCCCCCGGGGAGCTGTTTTTT
J: TRBJ2-2; size: -; V: TRBV6-1; D: -; CDR3: CASSVSGRNTGELFF; DNA: TGTGCCAGCAGTGTATCCGGGAGGAACACCGGGGAGCTGTTTTTT
J: TRBJ2-7; size: -; V: TRBV30; D: TRBD2; CDR3: CAWTHGLASSYEQYF; DNA: TGTGCCTGGACCCACGGACTAGCGTCCTCCTACGAGCAGTACTTC
J: TRBJ2-7; size: -; V: TRBV19; D: TRBD1; CDR3: CASNPTGGSSYEQYF; DNA: TGTGCCAGTAACCCGACAGGGGGCAGCTCCTACGAGCAGTACTTC
J: TRBJ2-7; size: -; V: TRBV7-6; D: TRBD1; CDR3: CASSPGTGNYEQYF; DNA: TGTGCCAGCAGCCCAGGGACAGGGAACTACGAGCAGTACTTC